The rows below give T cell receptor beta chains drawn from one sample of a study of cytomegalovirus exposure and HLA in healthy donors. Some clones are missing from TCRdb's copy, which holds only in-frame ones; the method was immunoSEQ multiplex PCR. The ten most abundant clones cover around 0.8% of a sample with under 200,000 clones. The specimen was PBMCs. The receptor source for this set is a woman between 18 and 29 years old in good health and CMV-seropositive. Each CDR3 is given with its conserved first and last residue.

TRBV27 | CASSYVGVPTEAFF
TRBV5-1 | CAGSLDYSNQPQHF
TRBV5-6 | CASSYETGGMNTEAFF
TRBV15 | CATSREGTGGNTIYF
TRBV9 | CASSVGGLAGVRQETQYF
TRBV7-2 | CASSLRDYGYTF
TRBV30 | CAWSVQGNQPQHF
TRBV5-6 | CASSLGTDYAEQYF
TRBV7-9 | CASSHSGLAGPLPYDEQFF
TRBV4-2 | CASGIAGAGTDTQYF
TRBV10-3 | CAISTKQGHRYNEQFF
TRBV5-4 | CASSSPGLHAYEQYF
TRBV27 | CASTRQGGGEKLFF
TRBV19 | CASSPGTAFEAFF
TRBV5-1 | CASSLDRKNTEAFF
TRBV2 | CASSEGQTGPPRGYTF
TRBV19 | CASSLPGQGTGELFF
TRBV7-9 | CASSLRDGNTIYF
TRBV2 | CASSLKETQYF
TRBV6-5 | CASTLIRTGGVEQYF
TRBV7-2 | CASSLNRGQIYGYTF
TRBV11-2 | CASSRGGGPWETQYF
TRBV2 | CASTVRDFLNEAFF
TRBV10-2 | CASTPGQRTEAFF
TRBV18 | CASLQGGTPEAFF
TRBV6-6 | CASSYRRQSNQPQHF
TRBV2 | CASSDTGTGRYGYTF
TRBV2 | CASRGLASRGYGYTF
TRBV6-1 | CASSDNPGTGSSPLHF
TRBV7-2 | CASSLGQFSGNTIYF
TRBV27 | CASSFRTGTNYGYTF
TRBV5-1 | CASSPTGVAFYGYTF
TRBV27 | CASRALGGVPQHF
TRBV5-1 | CASSLGQYNSPLHF
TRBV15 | CATSRDIRAGYTF
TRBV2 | CAKTGTGYYGYTF
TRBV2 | CASSPGQGTEAFF
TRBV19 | CASSESGRGQAETQYF
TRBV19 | CASSYNGYTF
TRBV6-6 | CASSPGTGSGGQPQHF
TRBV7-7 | CASSKQGGPYNEQFF
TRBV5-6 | CASSSSNTEAFF
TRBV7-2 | CASSLPTTSGVYNEQFF
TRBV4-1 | CASSHLAGGLNEQFF
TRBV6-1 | CASNPGQGAFF
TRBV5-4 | CASSSNRGRFEKLFF
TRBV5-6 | CASSWTGSNTGELFF
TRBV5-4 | CASSSPGRETGELFF
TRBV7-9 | CASSPTTQETQYF
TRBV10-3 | CAIRTLGIYEQYF
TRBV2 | CASKGLAYQETQYF
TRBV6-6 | CASRRRQGADGYTF
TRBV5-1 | CASSLALRTNGEQYF
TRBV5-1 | CASIRIGDRANEQFF
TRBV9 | CASSLRGSGIWDEQFF
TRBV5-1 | CASSPGDSYNEQFF
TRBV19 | CASRGQGQRSNQPQHF
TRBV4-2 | CASSQDRGKNTEAFF